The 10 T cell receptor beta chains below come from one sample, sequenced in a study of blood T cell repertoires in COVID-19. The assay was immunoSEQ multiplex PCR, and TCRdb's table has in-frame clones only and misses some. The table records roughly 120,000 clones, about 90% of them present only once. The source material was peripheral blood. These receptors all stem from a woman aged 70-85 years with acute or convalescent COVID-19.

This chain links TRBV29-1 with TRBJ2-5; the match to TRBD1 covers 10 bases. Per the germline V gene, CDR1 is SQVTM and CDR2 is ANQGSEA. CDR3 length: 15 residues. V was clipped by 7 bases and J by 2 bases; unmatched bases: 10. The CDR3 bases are TGCAGCGCCCGAGGAGGGACAGGGGATCAAGAGACCCAGTACTTC. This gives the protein CSARGGTGDQETQYF.

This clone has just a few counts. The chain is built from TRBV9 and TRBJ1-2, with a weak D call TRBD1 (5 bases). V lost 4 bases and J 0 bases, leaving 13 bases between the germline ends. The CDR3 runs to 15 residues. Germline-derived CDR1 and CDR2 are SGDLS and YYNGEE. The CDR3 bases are TGTGCCAGCAGCTCCGGGGGGGTCACTAACTATGGCTACACCTTC. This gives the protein CASSSGGVTNYGYTF.

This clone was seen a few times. The CDR3 DNA is TGTGCCAGCAGCTTAGCGGGGAGCCCCTTAGGCAATGAGCAGTTCTTC. This gives the protein CASSLAGSPLGNEQFF. The chain is built from TRBV7-9 and TRBJ2-1; maybe TRBD2 (5 bases). This CDR3 has 16 amino acids. Germline CDR1 reads SEHNR; CDR2 reads FQNEAQ (reference sequence). The V end lost 0 bases, the J end lost 6 bases, and 15 bases lay between the germline ends.

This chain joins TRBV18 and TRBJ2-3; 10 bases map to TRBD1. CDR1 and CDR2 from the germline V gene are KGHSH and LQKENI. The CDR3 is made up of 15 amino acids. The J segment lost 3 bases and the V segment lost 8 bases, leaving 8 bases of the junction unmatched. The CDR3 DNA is TGTGCCAGCACCCCGGGACAGGGGAGAACAGATACGCAGTATTTT. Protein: CASTPGQGRTDTQYF.

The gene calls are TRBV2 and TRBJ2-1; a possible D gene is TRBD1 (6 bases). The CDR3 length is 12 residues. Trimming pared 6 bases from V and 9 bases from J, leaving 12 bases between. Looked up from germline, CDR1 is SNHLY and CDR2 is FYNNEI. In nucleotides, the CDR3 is TGTGCCAGCAGAGCTACAGGGACTGAGCAGTTCTTC. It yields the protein CASRATGTEQFF.

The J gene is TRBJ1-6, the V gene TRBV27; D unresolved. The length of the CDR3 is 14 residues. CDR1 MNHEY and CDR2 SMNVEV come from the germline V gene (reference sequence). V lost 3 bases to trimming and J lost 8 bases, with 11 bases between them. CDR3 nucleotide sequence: TGTGCCAGCAGTTTGAGGGTGGTAGATTCACCCCTCCACTTT. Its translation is CASSLRVVDSPLHF.

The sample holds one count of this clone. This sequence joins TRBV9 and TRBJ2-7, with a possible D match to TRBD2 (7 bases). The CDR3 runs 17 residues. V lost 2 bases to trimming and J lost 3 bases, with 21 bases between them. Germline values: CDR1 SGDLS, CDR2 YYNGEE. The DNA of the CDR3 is TGTGCCAGCAGCGTGGCCTCCTCCGGGGGGCCAGGCTACGAGCAGTACTTC. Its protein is CASSVASSGGPGYEQYF.

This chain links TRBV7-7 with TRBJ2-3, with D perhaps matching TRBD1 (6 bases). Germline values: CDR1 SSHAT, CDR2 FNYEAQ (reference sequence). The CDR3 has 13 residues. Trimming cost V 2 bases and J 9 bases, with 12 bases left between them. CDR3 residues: CASSLSRGETQYF. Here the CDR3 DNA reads TGTGCCAGCAGCTTATCCAGGGGAGAGACGCAGTATTTT.

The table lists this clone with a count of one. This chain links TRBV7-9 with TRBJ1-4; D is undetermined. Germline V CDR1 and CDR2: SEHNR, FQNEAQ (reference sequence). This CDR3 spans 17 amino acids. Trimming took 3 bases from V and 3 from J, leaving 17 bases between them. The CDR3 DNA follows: TGTGCCAGCAGCTTTGGGGAAACGGGAAGGGCTAATGAAAAACTGTTTTTT. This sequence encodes CASSFGETGRANEKLFF.

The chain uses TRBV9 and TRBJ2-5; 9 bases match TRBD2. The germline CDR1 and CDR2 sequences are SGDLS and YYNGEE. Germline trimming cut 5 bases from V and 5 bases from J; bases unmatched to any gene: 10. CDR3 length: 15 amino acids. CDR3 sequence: CASSPIAGDGETQYF. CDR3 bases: TGTGCCAGCAGTCCGATAGCGGGGGACGGGGAGACCCAGTACTTC.